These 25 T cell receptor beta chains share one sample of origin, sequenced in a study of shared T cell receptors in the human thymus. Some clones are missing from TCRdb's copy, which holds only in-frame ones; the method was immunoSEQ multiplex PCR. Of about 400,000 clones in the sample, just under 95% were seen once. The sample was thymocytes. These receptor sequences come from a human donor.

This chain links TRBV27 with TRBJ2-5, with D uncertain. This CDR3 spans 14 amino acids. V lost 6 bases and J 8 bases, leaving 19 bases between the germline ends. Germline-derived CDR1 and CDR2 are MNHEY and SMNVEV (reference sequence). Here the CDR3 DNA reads TGTGCCAGCAGCCCGAAACTCCGATCCATAACCCAGTACTTC. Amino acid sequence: CASSPKLRSITQYF.

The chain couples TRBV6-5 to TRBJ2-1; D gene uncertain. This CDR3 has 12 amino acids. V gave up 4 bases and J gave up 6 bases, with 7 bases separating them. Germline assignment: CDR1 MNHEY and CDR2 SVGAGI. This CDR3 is CASSSPVNEQFF. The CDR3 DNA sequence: TGTGCCAGCAGTTCCCCAGTCAATGAGCAGTTCTTC.

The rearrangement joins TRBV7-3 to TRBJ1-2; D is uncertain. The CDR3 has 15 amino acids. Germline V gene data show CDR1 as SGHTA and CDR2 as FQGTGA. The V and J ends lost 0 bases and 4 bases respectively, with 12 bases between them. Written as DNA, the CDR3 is TGTGCCAGCAGCTTAACACCCAGGCCGATCTATGGCTACACCTTC. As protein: CASSLTPRPIYGYTF.

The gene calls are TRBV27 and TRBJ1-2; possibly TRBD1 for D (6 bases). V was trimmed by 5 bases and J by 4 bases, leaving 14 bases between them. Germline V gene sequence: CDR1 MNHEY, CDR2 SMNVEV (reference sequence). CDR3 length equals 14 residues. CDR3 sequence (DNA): TGTGCCAGCAGTCCCCTCGGGGGGCTCTATGGCTACACCTTC. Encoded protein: CASSPLGGLYGYTF.

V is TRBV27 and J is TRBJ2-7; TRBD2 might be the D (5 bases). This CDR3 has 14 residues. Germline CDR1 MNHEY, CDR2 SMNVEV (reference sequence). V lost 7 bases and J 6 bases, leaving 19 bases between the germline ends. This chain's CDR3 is CASISSRSGIEQYF. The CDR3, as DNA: TGTGCCAGCATCTCCTCACGGTCCGGGATCGAGCAGTACTTC.

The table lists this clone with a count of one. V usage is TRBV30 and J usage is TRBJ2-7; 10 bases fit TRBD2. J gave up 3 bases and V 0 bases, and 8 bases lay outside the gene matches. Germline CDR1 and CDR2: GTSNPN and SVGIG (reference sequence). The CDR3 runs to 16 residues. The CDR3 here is CAWSVPYRTSGYEQYF. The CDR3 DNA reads TGTGCCTGGAGTGTACCGTATAGGACTAGCGGCTACGAGCAGTACTTC.

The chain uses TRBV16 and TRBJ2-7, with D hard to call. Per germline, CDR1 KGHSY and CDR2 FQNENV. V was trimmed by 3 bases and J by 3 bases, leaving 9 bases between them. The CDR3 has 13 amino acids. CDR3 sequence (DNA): TGTGCCAGCAGCCACCAAAAGGGCTACGAGCAGTACTTC. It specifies CASSHQKGYEQYF.

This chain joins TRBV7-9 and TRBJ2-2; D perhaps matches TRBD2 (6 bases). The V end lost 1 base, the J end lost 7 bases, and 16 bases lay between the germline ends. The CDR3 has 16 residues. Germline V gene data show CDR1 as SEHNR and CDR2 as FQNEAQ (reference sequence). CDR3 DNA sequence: TGTGCCAGCAGCTTAGTACCGGGAGTAGGAGGCGGGGAGCTGTTTTTT. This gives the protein CASSLVPGVGGGELFF.

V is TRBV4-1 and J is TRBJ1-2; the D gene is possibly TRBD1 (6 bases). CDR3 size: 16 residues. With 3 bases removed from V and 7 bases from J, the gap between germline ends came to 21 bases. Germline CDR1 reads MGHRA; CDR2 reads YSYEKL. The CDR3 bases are TGCGCCAGCAGCCATTGGGCCCGCGGGGGCCGGGGTGGCTACACCTTC. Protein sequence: CASSHWARGGRGGYTF.

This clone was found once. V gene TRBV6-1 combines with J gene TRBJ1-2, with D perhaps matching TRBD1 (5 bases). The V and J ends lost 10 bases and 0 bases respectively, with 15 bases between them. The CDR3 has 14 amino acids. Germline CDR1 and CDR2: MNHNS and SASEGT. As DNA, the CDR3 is TGTGCCACCCGGAGGGGTTTCGCTAACTATGGCTACACCTTC. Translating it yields CATRRGFANYGYTF.

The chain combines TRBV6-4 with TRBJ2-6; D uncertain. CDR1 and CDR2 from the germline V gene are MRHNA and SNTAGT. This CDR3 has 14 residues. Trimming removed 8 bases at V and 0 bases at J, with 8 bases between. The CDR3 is CASQVSSGANVLTF. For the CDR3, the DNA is TGTGCCAGCCAAGTTAGCTCTGGGGCCAACGTCCTGACTTTC.

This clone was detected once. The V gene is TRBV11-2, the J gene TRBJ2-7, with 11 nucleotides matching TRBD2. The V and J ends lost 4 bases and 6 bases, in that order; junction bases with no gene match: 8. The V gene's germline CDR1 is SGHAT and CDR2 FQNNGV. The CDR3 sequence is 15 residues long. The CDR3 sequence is CASSSLAGGSGEQYF. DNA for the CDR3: TGTGCCAGCAGCTCGCTAGCGGGAGGATCTGGCGAGCAGTACTTC.

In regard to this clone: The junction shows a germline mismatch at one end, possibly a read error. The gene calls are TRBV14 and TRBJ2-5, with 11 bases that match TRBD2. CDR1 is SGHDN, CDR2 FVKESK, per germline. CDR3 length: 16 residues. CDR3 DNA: TGTGCCAGCAGCGAAGACCCGGGACTAGCGGTAGAGACCCAGTACTTC. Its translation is CASSEDPGLAVETQYF.

In DNA form, the CDR3 reads TGTGCCAGCAGCTTAGGGACTAGCGGGAGGGAGGGCAATGAGCAGTTCTTC. Its translation: CASSLGTSGREGNEQFF. The rearrangement uses TRBV7-3 and TRBJ2-1, with 16 nucleotides matching TRBD2. J was trimmed by 6 bases and V by 2 bases; bases with no gene match: 4. The germline V gene encodes CDR1 SGHTA and CDR2 FQGTGA. The CDR3 consists of 17 residues.

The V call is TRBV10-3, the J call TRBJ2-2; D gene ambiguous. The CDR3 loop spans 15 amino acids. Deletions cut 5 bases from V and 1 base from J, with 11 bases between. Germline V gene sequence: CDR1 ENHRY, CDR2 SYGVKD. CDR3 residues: CAISSPGENTGELFF. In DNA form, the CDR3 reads TGTGCCATCAGTTCCCCCGGAGAGAACACCGGGGAGCTGTTTTTT.

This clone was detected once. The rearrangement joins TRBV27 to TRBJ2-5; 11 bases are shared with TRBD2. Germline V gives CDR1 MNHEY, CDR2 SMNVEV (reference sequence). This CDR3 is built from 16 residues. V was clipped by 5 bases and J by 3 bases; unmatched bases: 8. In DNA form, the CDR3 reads TGTGCCAGCAGTCCCCGACTAGCGGGATCCAAAGAGACCCAGTACTTC. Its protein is CASSPRLAGSKETQYF.

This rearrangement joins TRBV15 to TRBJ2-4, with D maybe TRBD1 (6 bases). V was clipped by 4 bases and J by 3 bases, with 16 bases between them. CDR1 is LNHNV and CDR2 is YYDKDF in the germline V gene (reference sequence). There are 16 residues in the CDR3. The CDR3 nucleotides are TGTGCCACCAGCACACGTAACAGGGTGGGCAAAAACATTCAGTACTTC. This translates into CATSTRNRVGKNIQYF.

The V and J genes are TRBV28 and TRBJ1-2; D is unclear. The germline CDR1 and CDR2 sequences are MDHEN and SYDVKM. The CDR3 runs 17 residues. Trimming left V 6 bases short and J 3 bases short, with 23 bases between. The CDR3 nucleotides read TGTGCCAGCAGCTCGGGCCTTTCTTGGCGGCCTTACTATGGCTACACCTTC. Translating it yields CASSSGLSWRPYYGYTF.

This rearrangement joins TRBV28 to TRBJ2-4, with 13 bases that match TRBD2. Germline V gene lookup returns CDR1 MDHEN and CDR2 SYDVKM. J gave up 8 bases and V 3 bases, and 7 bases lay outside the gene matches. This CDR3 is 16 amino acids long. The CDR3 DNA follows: TGTGCCAGCAGTTTGACTAGCGGGAGGTTAGGGGACATTCAGTACTTC. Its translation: CASSLTSGRLGDIQYF. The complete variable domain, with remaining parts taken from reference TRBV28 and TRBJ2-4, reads DVKVTQSSRYLVKRTGEKVFLECVQDMDHENMFWYRQDPGLGLRLIYFSYDVKMKEKGDIPEGYSVSREKKERFSLILESASTNQTSMYLCASSLTSGRLGDIQYFGAGTRLSVL.

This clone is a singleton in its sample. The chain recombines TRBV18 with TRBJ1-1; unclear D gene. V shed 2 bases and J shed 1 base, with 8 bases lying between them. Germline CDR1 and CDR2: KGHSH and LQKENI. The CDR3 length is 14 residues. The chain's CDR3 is CASSPYGPNTEAFF. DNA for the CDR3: TGTGCCAGCTCACCATACGGCCCGAACACTGAAGCTTTCTTT.

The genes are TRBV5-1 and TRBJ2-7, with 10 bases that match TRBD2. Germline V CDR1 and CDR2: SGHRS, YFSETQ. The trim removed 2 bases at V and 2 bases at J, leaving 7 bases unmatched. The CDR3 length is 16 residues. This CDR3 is CASSFPGLANTYEQYF. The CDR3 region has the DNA TGCGCCAGCAGCTTTCCGGGACTAGCGAATACCTACGAGCAGTACTTC.

CDR3 sequence: CASSLLPWGGRAKNTGELFF. CDR3 bases: TGTGCCAGCAGTTTACTCCCTTGGGGGGGGCGGGCCAAGAACACCGGGGAGCTGTTTTTT. The J gene is TRBJ2-2, the V gene TRBV28; D is perhaps TRBD2 (7 bases). V lost 2 bases to trimming and J lost 1 base, with 23 bases between them. Germline V gene data show CDR1 as MDHEN and CDR2 as SYDVKM. The CDR3 sequence is 20 residues long.

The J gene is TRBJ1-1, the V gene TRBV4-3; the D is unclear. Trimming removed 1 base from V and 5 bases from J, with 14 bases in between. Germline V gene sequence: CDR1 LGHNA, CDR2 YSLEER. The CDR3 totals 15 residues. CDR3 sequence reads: CASSQGREVVTEAFF. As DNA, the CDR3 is TGCGCCAGCAGCCAAGGTCGAGAGGTTGTTACTGAAGCTTTCTTT.

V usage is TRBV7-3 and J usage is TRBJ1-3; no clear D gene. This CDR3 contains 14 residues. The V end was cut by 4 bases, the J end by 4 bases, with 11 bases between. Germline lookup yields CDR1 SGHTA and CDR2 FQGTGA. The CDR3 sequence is CASSSYEFGNTIYF. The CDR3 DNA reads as TGTGCCAGCAGCTCCTACGAATTCGGAAACACCATATATTTT.

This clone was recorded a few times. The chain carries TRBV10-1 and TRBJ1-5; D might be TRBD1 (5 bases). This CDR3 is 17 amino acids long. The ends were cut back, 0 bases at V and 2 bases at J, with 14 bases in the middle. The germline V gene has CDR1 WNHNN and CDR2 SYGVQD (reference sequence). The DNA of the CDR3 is TGCGCCAGCAGTGAGTCCGGGGGGAGGGACGGCAATCAGCCCCAGCATTTT. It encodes CASSESGGRDGNQPQHF.